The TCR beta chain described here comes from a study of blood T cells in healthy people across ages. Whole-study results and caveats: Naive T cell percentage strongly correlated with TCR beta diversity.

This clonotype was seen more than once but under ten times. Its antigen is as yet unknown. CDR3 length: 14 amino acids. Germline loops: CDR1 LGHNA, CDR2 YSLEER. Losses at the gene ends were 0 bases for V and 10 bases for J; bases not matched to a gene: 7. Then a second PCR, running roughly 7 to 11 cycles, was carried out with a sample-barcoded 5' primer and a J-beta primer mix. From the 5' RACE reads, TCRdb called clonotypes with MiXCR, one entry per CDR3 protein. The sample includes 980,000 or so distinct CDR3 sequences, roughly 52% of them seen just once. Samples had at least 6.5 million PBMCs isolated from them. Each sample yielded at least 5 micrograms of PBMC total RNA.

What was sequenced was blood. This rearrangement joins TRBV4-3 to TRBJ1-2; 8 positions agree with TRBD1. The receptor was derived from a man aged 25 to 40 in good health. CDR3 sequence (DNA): TGCGCCAGCAGCCAAGATCAGGGGGCGGCCCTCTACACCTTC. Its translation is CASSQDQGAALYTF.